This T cell receptor beta chain was obtained from a study of blood T cell repertoires in COVID-19. On the study more broadly: Sources were T cells, B-cell-depleted T cells, or PBMCs; the material itself was cDNA or gDNA.

V gave up 3 bases and J gave up 0 bases, with 9 bases separating them. The length of the CDR3 is 15 residues. Germline V gene sequence: CDR1 SGHTA, CDR2 FQGNSA. Original analysis: The assay estimated nucleated cells by amplifying reference gene primers. TCRdb keeps only in-frame clones here, not all; method: immunoSEQ multiplex PCR. The DNA was the basis for D and trimming; V, J and clone size are from that table. The table records 450,000 to 500,000 clones, roughly nine tenths of them present only once. Symptom resolution, clearance, or two negative PCRs marked the recovered donors of Cohort 3. The J gene is TRBJ2-1, the V gene TRBV7-2, with a tentative D call TRBD2 (6 bases). This receptor was identified in a woman between 55 and 75 years old who had recovered from COVID-19. Sequenced sample: PBMCs or T cells enriched from blood (not recorded which). CDR3 sequence reads: CASSFGLPSYNEQFF. The CDR3 nucleotides are TGTGCCAGCAGCTTCGGACTACCCTCCTACAATGAGCAGTTCTTC.